This TCR beta chain was recovered during a study of T-cell memory formation after mild COVID-19. On the study more broadly: TCR clusters showed largely donor specificity.

Findings and limits, study-wide: Second-wave clones that peaked on day 37 lacked confirmed SARS-CoV-2 specificity. For contracting clones, CD4+ ones sat mainly in CM and EM, CD8+ in EMRA.

This clonotype was observed a few times. Its antigen is still unknown. The CDR3 extends over 18 amino acids. V was clipped by 1 base and J by 5 bases; unmatched bases: 13. TCRdb recomputed calls from the 5' RACE reads with MiXCR, one row per CDR3 protein. The profile shows under 550,000 distinct CDR3 sequences, about 20% of them singletons. Sequences were obtained from PBMCs or a T cell subset sorted from them (not recorded which). The V gene is TRBV12-3 or TRBV12-4, the J gene TRBJ1-1, with 10 bases identical to TRBD1. This TCR derives from an adult woman who had mild COVID-19 (a few samples of this study predate the infection). Cell type and time point are not known. The CDR3, as DNA: TGTGCCAGCAGTTTAGTAAAAAGGAGGGACAGGGGTGGGACTGAAGCTTTCTTT. It translates to CASSLVKRRDRGGTEAFF.